What follows are 21 T cell receptor beta chains derived from one specimen sequenced in a study of T cells in Graves' hyperthyroidism and ophthalmopathy. RNA transcripts gave rise to amplified TCR beta CDR3 regions. In the first-round RT-PCR of the TCR CDR3, the HTBI primer set was used. MiXCR was run by TCRdb on the multiplex PCR reads, yielding one entry per CDR3 protein. The sample holds hundreds of thousands of distinct CDR3 sequences, approximately 15% seen once. Sequencing was performed on blood. These receptors were collected from a woman between 18 and 30 years old with Graves' hyperthyroidism.

Concerning this clonotype itself: This may be a read error: a much more frequent sequence differs by one nucleotide. This chain uses TRBV7-9 with TRBJ1-2, with 7 bases that match TRBD1. The CDR3 consists of 13 residues. Per the germline V gene, CDR1 is SEHNR and CDR2 is FQNEAQ (reference sequence). J lost 8 bases, V lost 6 bases, and 9 bases had no gene match. This CDR3 is CASSSTGEVGYTF. For the CDR3, the DNA is TGTGCCAGCAGTTCCACAGGGGAGGTGGGCTACACCTTC.

The V call is TRBV9, the J call TRBJ2-1; TRBD2 aligns across 12 bases. Germline trimming cut 3 bases from V and 4 bases from J; bases unmatched to any gene: 11. Germline-derived CDR1 and CDR2 are SGDLS and YYNGEE. The CDR3 runs 18 residues. As DNA, the CDR3 is TGTGCCAGCAGCGCTCTACTATACGGGACTAGCGGGTACAATGAGCAGTTCTTC. The encoded protein is CASSALLYGTSGYNEQFF.

This clonotype came up a few times. The chain is built from TRBV18 and TRBJ1-2; D gene ambiguous. V lost 0 bases, J lost 5 bases, and 13 bases lay in between. The CDR3 runs to 15 residues. CDR1 is KGHSH, CDR2 LQKENI, per germline. This CDR3 reads CASSPPPAESYGYTF. The DNA of the CDR3 is TGTGCCAGCTCACCACCGCCGGCGGAATCGTATGGCTACACCTTC. The full variable domain, in which reference TRBV18 and TRBJ1-2 provide the parts outside the CDR3, is NAGVMQNPRHLVRRRGQEARLRCSPMKGHSHVYWYRQLPEEGLKFMVYLQKENIIDESGMPKERFSAEFPKEGPSILRIQQVVRGDSAAYFCASSPPPAESYGYTFGSGTRLTVV.

The sample holds many counts of this clonotype. The CDR3 sequence: CASSWGANNEQFF. In DNA, the CDR3 is TGTGCCAGCTCGTGGGGAGCCAACAATGAGCAGTTCTTC. The chain uses TRBV18 and TRBJ2-1; D may be TRBD2 (5 bases). The germline V gene has CDR1 KGHSH and CDR2 LQKENI. This CDR3 has 13 amino acids. Trimming removed 6 bases at V and 5 bases at J, with 11 bases between.

To note about this clonotype: One junction end does not reproduce the germline sequence, and a read error may be involved. This sequence joins TRBV13 and TRBJ2-1, with a weak D call TRBD2 (5 bases). CDR1 and CDR2 (germline): PRHDT, FYEKMQ (reference sequence). This CDR3 spans 14 amino acids. In DNA, the CDR3 is TGCGCCAGCAGCCCGGGAAAGGGCTACAATGAGCAGTTCTTC. It encodes CASSPGKGYNEQFF.

This clonotype was detected many times. J is TRBJ1-1 and V is TRBV19, with 10 nucleotides matching TRBD1. In germline, CDR1 is LNHDA, CDR2 SQIVND (reference sequence). CDR3 length: 18 residues. The junction had 20 bases not matched to a gene; V was cut back by 9 bases and J by 4 bases. The CDR3 sequence is CASLSTPGQGLGTTEAFF. CDR3 nucleotide sequence: TGTGCCAGCCTTTCAACGCCGGGACAGGGGCTCGGTACCACTGAAGCTTTCTTT.

This clonotype appeared many times. The DNA of the CDR3 is TGTGCCAGCAGCGTCCTAGCGGGAGGGGCAGATACGCAGTATTTT. Translation gives CASSVLAGGADTQYF. The chain joins TRBV5-6 to TRBJ2-3; 12 bases agree with TRBD2. Per germline, CDR1 SGHDT and CDR2 YYEEEE. V lost 4 bases and J lost 4; bases outside the gene matches: 4. CDR3 length: 15 residues.

This clonotype was counted many times. The CDR3 DNA reads as TGTGCCAGCGGCACTAGCGGCCCAGGGGAGCAGTTCTTC. It yields the protein CASGTSGPGEQFF. The chain carries TRBV12-3 or TRBV12-4 and TRBJ2-1; 8 nucleotides match TRBD2. V lost 8 bases, J lost 10 bases, and 10 bases stayed unmatched. The CDR3 extends over 13 amino acids.

This clonotype was observed at least ten times. This chain connects TRBV6-1 to TRBJ1-5, with D unclear. The V end was cut by 2 bases, the J end by 0 bases, with 11 bases between. The length of the CDR3 is 16 residues. Germline CDR1 is MNHNS and CDR2 is SASEGT. The CDR3 sequence is CASSERAVLSNQPQHF. Written as DNA, the CDR3 is TGTGCCAGCAGTGAACGGGCAGTTCTTAGCAATCAGCCCCAGCATTTT.

This clonotype was picked up many times. The rearrangement joins TRBV2 to TRBJ1-6; D not resolved. CDR1 and CDR2 from the germline V gene are SNHLY and FYNNEI. With 0 bases removed from V and 2 bases from J, the gap between germline ends came to 5 bases. CDR3 size: 15 residues. The CDR3 region has the DNA TGTGCCAGCAGTGAAGCGGAAACCTATAATTCACCCCTCCACTTT. Encoded protein: CASSEAETYNSPLHF. The variable domain in full, completed from reference TRBV2 and TRBJ1-6, reads EPEVTQTPSHQVTQMGQEVILRCVPISNHLYFYWYRQILGQKVEFLVSFYNNEISEKSEIFDDQFSVERPDGSNFTLKIRSTKLEDSAMYFCASSEAETYNSPLHFGNGTRLTVT.

The chain has TRBV7-9 and TRBJ2-3; D may match TRBD1 or TRBD2 (5 bases each). This CDR3 spans 15 amino acids. Germline loops: CDR1 SEHNR, CDR2 FQNEAQ (reference sequence). V was shortened by 7 bases and J by 1 base, with 15 bases between the two germline ends. CDR3 residues: CASIRLGDGTDTQYF. CDR3 DNA: TGTGCCAGCATACGTCTAGGGGACGGCACAGATACGCAGTATTTT. The entire variable domain, with the rest obtained from reference TRBV7-9 and TRBJ2-3, is as follows: DTGVSQNPRHKITKRGQNVTFRCDPISEHNRLYWYRQTLGQGPEFLTYFQNEAQLEKSRLLSDRFSAERPKGSFSTLEIQRTEQGDSAMYLCASIRLGDGTDTQYFGPGTRLTVL.

Many counts were recorded for this clonotype. The V and J genes are TRBV28 and TRBJ2-7; D unresolved. Germline CDR1 reads MDHEN; CDR2 reads SYDVKM. CDR3 size: 12 residues. Trimming took 6 bases from V and 6 from J, leaving 12 bases between them. This CDR3 is CASSRPTSEQYF. CDR3 DNA: TGTGCCAGCAGCCGCCCAACCTCCGAGCAGTACTTC. The full variable domain, in which reference TRBV28 and TRBJ2-7 provide the parts outside the CDR3, is DVKVTQSSRYLVKRTGEKVFLECVQDMDHENMFWYRQDPGLGLRLIYFSYDVKMKEKGDIPEGYSVSREKKERFSLILESASTNQTSMYLCASSRPTSEQYFGPGTRLTVT.

This clonotype has at least ten counts. The chain combines TRBV28 with TRBJ1-4; tentatively, D is TRBD1 (5 bases). This CDR3 is built from 15 residues. The V gene's germline CDR1 is MDHEN and CDR2 SYDVKM. The V end was cut by 8 bases, the J end by 7 bases, with 20 bases between. CDR3 protein: CASGGTGTAGEKLFF. The DNA for the CDR3 is TGTGCCAGCGGAGGAACCGGGACGGCGGGTGAAAAACTGTTTTTT. The variable domain in full, completed from reference TRBV28 and TRBJ1-4, reads DVKVTQSSRYLVKRTGEKVFLECVQDMDHENMFWYRQDPGLGLRLIYFSYDVKMKEKGDIPEGYSVSREKKERFSLILESASTNQTSMYLCASGGTGTAGEKLFFGSGTQLSVL.

The chain carries TRBV7-9 and TRBJ2-2, with 8 bases matching TRBD1. The junction had 9 bases not matched to a gene; V was cut back by 5 bases and J by 7 bases. The CDR3 has 15 amino acids. Germline V gene sequence: CDR1 SEHNR, CDR2 FQNEAQ (reference sequence). In DNA, the CDR3 is TGTGCCAGCAGCCTCGGGACAGGAAGTTTCGGGGAGCTGTTTTTT. The encoded protein is CASSLGTGSFGELFF.

This clonotype appeared a few times. V and J are TRBV28 and TRBJ2-2; a possible D gene is TRBD1 (5 bases). This CDR3 comprises 12 residues. CDR1 is MDHEN and CDR2 is SYDVKM in the germline V gene. V was clipped by 3 bases and J by 7 bases, with 6 bases between them. Here the CDR3 DNA reads TGTGCCAGCAGTTTCCAGGGCGGGGAGCTGTTTTTT. As protein: CASSFQGGELFF.

There are many counts of this clonotype. The V gene is TRBV7-2, the J gene TRBJ2-7; tentative D call: TRBD2 (7 bases). CDR1 is SGHTA, CDR2 FQGNSA, per germline. With 2 bases removed from V and 4 bases from J, the gap between germline ends came to 21 bases. The length of the CDR3 is 17 residues. DNA of the CDR3: TGTGCCAGCAGCTTATCCCGAGGGGGGGGACTACCATACGAGCAGTACTTC. This sequence encodes CASSLSRGGGLPYEQYF.

V and J are TRBV6-1 and TRBJ2-7; 8 nucleotides agree with TRBD1. In germline, CDR1 is MNHNS, CDR2 SASEGT. The CDR3 totals 13 residues. V gave up 8 bases and J gave up 6 bases; unmatched junction bases: 9. The CDR3 bases are TGTGCCAGCGGACAGGGCCGTGCCGGCGAGCAGTACTTC. Translating it yields CASGQGRAGEQYF.

As for this clonotype: A read error is possible here, since a much larger clone lies one base away. This CDR3 is CASSFGTAQETQCF. CDR3 sequence (DNA): TGTGCCAGCAGCTTCGGGACGGCCCAAGAGACCCAGTGCTTC. The V gene is TRBV2, the J gene TRBJ2-5; D tentatively fits TRBD1 or TRBD2 (5 bases each). The germline V gene has CDR1 SNHLY and CDR2 FYNNEI. CDR3 size: 14 residues.

This clonotype appeared a few times. The gene calls are TRBV2 and TRBJ1-4, with D possibly matching TRBD1 (5 bases). The CDR3 consists of 16 residues. Germline CDR1 reads SNHLY; CDR2 reads FYNNEI. The V and J ends lost 3 bases and 5 bases respectively, with 16 bases between them. CDR3 in DNA: TGTGCCAGCAGTGATGCTGTCTGGACAAAAAATGAAAAACTGTTTTTT. Translation: CASSDAVWTKNEKLFF.

This sequence joins TRBV11-1 and TRBJ2-4, with TRBD2 identical over 8 bases. This CDR3 comprises 17 residues. CDR1 and CDR2 from the germline V gene are SGHAT and FQDESV (reference sequence). The trim removed 3 bases at V and 0 bases at J, leaving 7 bases unmatched. The CDR3 loop reads CASSFFVAGTAKNIQYF. The CDR3 DNA reads TGTGCCAGCAGCTTTTTCGTAGCGGGGACAGCCAAAAACATTCAGTACTTC. Combining the CDR3 with reference TRBV11-1 and TRBJ2-4 gives the whole variable domain EAEVAQSPRYKITEKSQAVAFWCDPISGHATLYWYRQILGQGPELLVQFQDESVVDDSQLPKDRFSAERLKGVDSTLKIQPAELGDSAMYLCASSFFVAGTAKNIQYFGAGTRLSVL.

This chain links TRBV14 with TRBJ2-7; D is perhaps TRBD1 or TRBD2 (5 bases each). The CDR3 has 16 residues. From germline, CDR1 is SGHDN and CDR2 FVKESK. V lost 1 base and J lost 3, with 16 bases in between. This CDR3 reads CASSQVNRGRLYEQYF. The CDR3 DNA is TGTGCCAGCAGCCAAGTCAACCGGGGCAGACTCTACGAGCAGTACTTC.